This T cell receptor beta chain was found in a study of blood T cell repertoires in COVID-19. Study at large: In each case, the material was cDNA or gDNA derived from T cells, B-cell-depleted T cells, or PBMCs.

J gave up 1 base and V 4 bases, and 5 bases lay outside the gene matches. Germline values: CDR1 SGHDT, CDR2 YYEEEE. The CDR3 has 14 amino acids. Profiling relied on immunoSEQ multiplex PCR, and the TCRdb table lists in-frame clones only, not all of them. The data show roughly 230,000 clones, with 88% seen just once and around 0.7% held by the top ten. The source material was peripheral blood. The chain links TRBV5-6 to TRBJ2-7; 7 bases line up with TRBD1. The clonotype originates from a human donor in a cohort sampled during active COVID-19. DNA of the CDR3: TGTGCCAGCAGCCACAGACAGGGATCCTACGAGCAGTACTTC. It translates to CASSHRQGSYEQYF.